The sequence of this T cell receptor beta chain was determined in a study of human T cells and chemical hapten exposure. As for time point: pre-sensitization, week 0. The treatment is: therapeutic diphenylcyclopropenone sensitization with weekly scalp DPC. For the library, individual cDNA molecules each received unique molecular identifiers. MiXCR was run by TCRdb on the RACE reads, yielding one entry per CDR3 protein. The sample carries about 42,000 distinct CDR3 sequences, 9.5% to 15% recorded once. This clonotype has only a few counts. J was trimmed by 5 bases and V by 2 bases; bases with no gene match: 3. Germline V gene sequence: CDR1 SGHKS, CDR2 YYEKEE (reference sequence). The CDR3 loop spans 13 amino acids.

V gene TRBV5-5 combines with J gene TRBJ1-1; 7 bases line up with TRBD1. This TCR was recovered from a woman in her 30s with alopecia areata. Some clones in this sample may be carry-over from other donors' samples. Sample: whole blood, taken in connection with sensitization to the hapten diphenylcyclopropenone (DPC). The DNA for the CDR3 is TGTGCCAGCAGCTTTACAGGGGAAACTGAAGCTTTCTTT. Residues: CASSFTGETEAFF.